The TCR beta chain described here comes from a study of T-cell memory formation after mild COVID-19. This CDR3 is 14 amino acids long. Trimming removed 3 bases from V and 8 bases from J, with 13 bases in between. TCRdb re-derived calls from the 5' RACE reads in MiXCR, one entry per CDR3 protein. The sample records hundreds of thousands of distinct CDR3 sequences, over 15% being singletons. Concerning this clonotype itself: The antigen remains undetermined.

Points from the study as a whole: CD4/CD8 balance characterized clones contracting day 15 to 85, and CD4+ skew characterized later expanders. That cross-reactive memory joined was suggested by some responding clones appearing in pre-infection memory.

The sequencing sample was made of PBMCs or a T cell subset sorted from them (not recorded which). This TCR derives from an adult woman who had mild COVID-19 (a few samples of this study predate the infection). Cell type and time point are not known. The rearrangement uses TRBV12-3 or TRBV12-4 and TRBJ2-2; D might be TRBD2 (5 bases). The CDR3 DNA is TGTGCCAGCAGTTTGGTGGAGGACCGGGGGGAGCTGTTTTTT. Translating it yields CASSLVEDRGELFF.